These 28 T cell receptor beta chains were all obtained from the same sample, sequenced in a study of blood T cell repertoires in COVID-19. Sequencing was performed with immunoSEQ multiplex PCR; in TCRdb, only in-frame clones are kept and a portion is missing. This table has some 150,000 clones, 80% appearing once. The sample was peripheral blood. The receptors were gathered from a man aged 55 to 69 with acute or convalescent COVID-19.

This chain links TRBV7-9 with TRBJ2-1; TRBD2 might be the D (6 bases). CDR1 SEHNR and CDR2 FQNEAQ come from the germline V gene (reference sequence). V lost 5 bases to trimming and J lost 6 bases, with 8 bases between them. This CDR3 is 12 amino acids long. The DNA for the CDR3 is TGTGCCAGCAGCGTCGGGGGCAATGAGCAGTTCTTC. Amino acids: CASSVGGNEQFF.

V is TRBV24-1 and J is TRBJ2-3; TRBD2 matches 8 bases. The ends lost 6 bases at V and 4 bases at J; junction bases unmatched: 11. This CDR3 has 16 amino acids. Germline CDR1 reads KGHDR; CDR2 reads SFDVKD. CDR3 in DNA: TGTGCCACCAGTCCCGGGACTAGTCTTGGGCCAGATACGCAGTATTTT. It translates to CATSPGTSLGPDTQYF.

This clone showed up just once. This sequence joins TRBV5-6 and TRBJ1-6; no clear D. Germline V CDR1 and CDR2: SGHDT, YYEEEE. The CDR3 runs 16 residues. V was shortened by 3 bases and J by 0 bases, with 10 bases between the two germline ends. The CDR3 loop reads CASSSRLSSYNSPLHF. The CDR3 DNA reads TGTGCCAGCAGCTCACGCCTGAGCTCCTATAATTCACCCCTCCACTTT.

The rearrangement uses TRBV10-3 and TRBJ1-6; 8 nucleotides line up with TRBD1. Trimming took 3 bases from V and 10 from J; bases not matched to a gene: 8. CDR1 ENHRY and CDR2 SYGVKD come from the germline V gene. CDR3 length: 15 residues. In DNA form, the CDR3 reads TGTGCCATCAGTGAAAAACAGGGGGAGATCTCACCCCTCCACTTT. As protein: CAISEKQGEISPLHF.

The CDR3 coding sequence is TGCGCCAGCAGCCAAGATTTAGGAGGTCAGCCCCAGCATTTT. Its protein product is CASSQDLGGQPQHF. The gene calls are TRBV4-3 and TRBJ1-5; no firm D call. CDR1 and CDR2 (germline): LGHNA, YSLEER. Trimming removed 0 bases at V and 6 bases at J, with 9 bases between. The CDR3 totals 14 residues.

V usage is TRBV5-1 and J usage is TRBJ2-1, with 13 bases matching TRBD2. Germline CDR1 is SGHRS and CDR2 is YFSETQ. The V and J ends lost 1 base and 7 bases, in that order; junction bases with no gene match: 5. This CDR3 region has 16 residues. CDR3 amino acids: CASSLSLTSGGNEQFF. CDR3 DNA sequence: TGCGCCAGCAGCTTGTCACTGACTAGCGGGGGGAATGAGCAGTTCTTC.

The chain's CDR3 is CSVGQGSGANVLTF. As DNA, the CDR3 is TGCAGCGTTGGACAGGGCTCTGGGGCCAACGTCCTGACTTTC. The chain employs TRBV29-1 and TRBJ2-6; TRBD1 matches at 7 bases. Germline V gives CDR1 SQVTM, CDR2 ANQGSEA. Losses at the gene ends were 4 bases for V and 0 bases for J; bases not matched to a gene: 0. The CDR3 has 14 residues.

The V call is TRBV24-1, the J call TRBJ2-1, with TRBD2 matching over 12 bases. The germline gives CDR1 KGHDR, CDR2 SFDVKD. Trimming cost V 3 bases and J 0 bases; bases outside gene matches: 8. CDR3 size: 19 residues. CDR3 protein: CATSDGTSGLFRSYNEQFF. In nucleotides, the CDR3 is TGTGCCACCAGTGATGGGACTAGCGGGCTCTTCCGCTCCTACAATGAGCAGTTCTTC.

The chain has TRBV7-2 and TRBJ2-7, with D perhaps TRBD1 (5 bases). Germline V CDR1 and CDR2: SGHTA, FQGNSA. The CDR3 has 14 amino acids. The ends were cut back, 3 bases at V and 2 bases at J, with 11 bases in the middle. CDR3 region: CASSLSRAPYEQYF. CDR3 sequence (DNA): TGTGCCAGCAGCTTGAGCAGGGCCCCCTACGAGCAGTACTTC.

This chain joins TRBV5-1 and TRBJ1-3; TRBD1 matches at 8 bases. The CDR3 totals 16 residues. Germline V gene data show CDR1 as SGHRS and CDR2 as YFSETQ. Trimming removed 3 bases from V and 0 bases from J; junction bases left unmatched: 5. CDR3 DNA sequence: TGCGCCAGCAGCTATTCACAGGGGGGCTCTGGAAACACCATATATTTT. Amino acid sequence: CASSYSQGGSGNTIYF.

The CDR3 loop is CASKGTDRSNEQFF. The DNA of the CDR3 is TGTGCCAGCAAAGGGACAGATAGATCCAATGAGCAGTTCTTC. The chain recombines TRBV7-6 with TRBJ2-1; 7 bases agree with TRBD1. There are 14 residues in the CDR3. The germline gives CDR1 SGHVS, CDR2 FNYEAQ. The ends lost 7 bases at V and 6 bases at J; junction bases unmatched: 9.

This chain joins TRBV4-2 and TRBJ2-7; 9 bases are shared with TRBD2. The CDR3 extends over 16 amino acids. After removal of 1 base from V and 0 bases from J, the junction contained 4 bases not matched to a gene. Per the germline V gene, CDR1 is LGHNA and CDR2 is YNFKEQ. This CDR3 reads CASSQASGVHSYEQYF. The CDR3, as DNA: TGTGCCAGCAGCCAAGCTAGCGGGGTACACTCCTACGAGCAGTACTTC.

This chain connects TRBV12-1 to TRBJ1-5; the D call in the table, TRBD1, was not verified against the DNA. TRBV12-1 is shown as a pseudogene. The CDR3 is 15 residues long. The CDR3 DNA reads as TGTGCCAGCCCCCAGACAGGGAAGTCCAAACAGCCCCAGCATTTT. The encoded protein is CASPQTGKSKQPQHF.

The chain employs TRBV12-3 or TRBV12-4 and TRBJ2-5, with 10 bases aligning to TRBD1. The CDR3 consists of 13 residues. V lost 4 bases and J lost 4; bases outside the gene matches: 0. The CDR3 sequence is CASSWTGGETQYF. CDR3 nucleotides: TGTGCCAGCAGTTGGACAGGGGGAGAGACCCAGTACTTC.

The chain recombines TRBV11-2 with TRBJ2-1, with 11 positions matching TRBD2. The CDR3 contains 18 residues. The V and J ends lost 1 base and 5 bases, in that order; junction bases with no gene match: 10. Germline V gene lookup returns CDR1 SGHAT and CDR2 FQNNGV. The CDR3 DNA follows: TGTGCCAGCAGCTTAGGGAACCTAGCGGGGGGAACTAACAATGAGCAGTTCTTC. Its translation is CASSLGNLAGGTNNEQFF.

V is TRBV7-6 and J is TRBJ2-2; 7 bases fit TRBD1. Germline V gene sequence: CDR1 SGHVS, CDR2 FNYEAQ. There are 14 residues in the CDR3. J gave up 5 bases and V 6 bases, and 6 bases lay outside the gene matches. CDR3 sequence (DNA): TGTGCCAGCAGGGGGGACAGTTGGACCGGGGAGCTGTTTTTT. Encoded protein: CASRGDSWTGELFF.

The V and J genes are TRBV6-6 and TRBJ2-1, with 11 nucleotides matching TRBD2. The V segment lost 7 bases and the J segment 2 bases; nucleotides outside the gene matches: 7. The length of the CDR3 is 16 residues. Germline assignment: CDR1 MNHNY and CDR2 SVGAGI (reference sequence). The CDR3 nucleotides are TGTGCCAGCAATAGCGGGAGGGCCGTGGCCTACAATGAGCAGTTCTTC. This codes for CASNSGRAVAYNEQFF.

This chain joins TRBV19 and TRBJ1-5; D uncertain. The V gene's germline CDR1 is LNHDA and CDR2 SQIVND (reference sequence). V lost 2 bases to trimming and J lost 4 bases, with 6 bases between them. This CDR3 region has 13 residues. This chain's CDR3 is CASSINANQPQHF. In DNA form, the CDR3 reads TGTGCCAGTAGTATAAACGCGAATCAGCCCCAGCATTTT. The full variable domain, in which reference TRBV19 and TRBJ1-5 provide the parts outside the CDR3, is DGGITQSPKYLFRKEGQNVTLSCEQNLNHDAMYWYRQDPGQGLRLIYYSQIVNDFQKGDIAEGYSVSREKKESFPLTVTSAQKNPTAFYLCASSINANQPQHFGDGTRLSIL.

The rearrangement joins TRBV3-1 (or the pseudogene TRBV3-2) to TRBJ1-2; D call uncertain. Germline CDR1 is LGHDT and CDR2 is YNNKEL (reference sequence). This CDR3 spans 14 amino acids. Trimming took 1 base from V and 3 from J, leaving 9 bases between them. In nucleotides, the CDR3 is TGTGCCAGCAGCCAAGGGGCCAGTCACTATGGCTACACCTTC. Protein sequence: CASSQGASHYGYTF.

V usage is TRBV7-2 and J usage is TRBJ2-1, with no clear D. Germline loops: CDR1 SGHTA, CDR2 FQGNSA. This CDR3 comprises 15 residues. V dropped 1 base and J dropped 2 bases, with 9 bases sitting between them. Here the CDR3 reads CASSLDSPPYNEQFF. CDR3 DNA sequence: TGTGCCAGCAGCTTAGATAGTCCCCCCTACAATGAGCAGTTCTTC.

The rearrangement joins TRBV6-2 or TRBV6-3 to TRBJ2-4; 7 bases are a match to TRBD2. Germline CDR1 MNHEY, CDR2 SVGEGT. The CDR3 is made up of 18 amino acids. V lost 5 bases to trimming and J lost 1 base; unmatched junction nucleotides: 14. The CDR3: CASSERGGAEIAKNIQYF. As DNA, the CDR3 is TGTGCCAGCAGTGAGCGGGGAGGTGCGGAAATTGCCAAAAACATTCAGTACTTC.

This clone was detected only a few times. The genes are TRBV7-2 and TRBJ2-1, with 10 positions matching TRBD2. With 5 bases clipped from V and 4 bases from J, the junction kept 8 bases outside the gene matches. This CDR3 has 16 amino acids. Germline loops: CDR1 SGHTA, CDR2 FQGNSA. The DNA for the CDR3 is TGTGCCAGCAGCCGCTCTAGCGGGGGAAGATACAATGAGCAGTTCTTC. This gives the protein CASSRSSGGRYNEQFF.

The V gene is TRBV4-3, the J gene TRBJ1-2, with D maybe TRBD1 (5 bases). Germline V gene sequence: CDR1 LGHNA, CDR2 YSLEER. The CDR3 runs 15 residues. Deletions cut 0 bases from V and 4 bases from J, with 12 bases between. CDR3 in amino acids: CASSQDREGIYGYTF. The CDR3 DNA reads as TGCGCCAGCAGCCAAGATCGGGAGGGGATCTATGGCTACACCTTC.

The rearrangement links TRBV5-6 to TRBJ1-2; D is undetermined. This CDR3 comprises 12 residues. CDR1 is SGHDT and CDR2 is YYEEEE in the germline V gene. The V gene lost 4 bases and the J gene lost 4 bases, with 8 bases spanning the gap. The CDR3 protein is CASSPWSYGYTF. In DNA, the CDR3 is TGTGCCAGCAGCCCGTGGAGCTATGGCTACACCTTC.

V usage is TRBV5-8 and J usage is TRBJ1-4; TRBD1 aligns across 9 bases. CDR3 size: 14 residues. V lost 0 bases and J lost 12; bases outside the gene matches: 6. CDR1 SGHTS and CDR2 YDEGEE come from the germline V gene. For the CDR3, the DNA is TGTGCCAGCAGCTTGGGCGCGGACAGGGGAGAACTGTTTTTT. Its protein product is CASSLGADRGELFF.

This rearrangement joins TRBV5-1 to TRBJ2-3; a weak D match, TRBD2 (6 bases). V was cut by 4 bases and J by 1 base, with 13 bases left in between. CDR1 is SGHRS, CDR2 YFSETQ, per germline. The CDR3 runs 15 residues. This chain's CDR3 is CASSRRGGGTDTQYF. In DNA, the CDR3 is TGCGCCAGCAGCCGGCGGGGAGGTGGCACAGATACGCAGTATTTT.

This chain connects TRBV7-2 to TRBJ2-2; TRBD2 is a possible D gene (6 bases). CDR1 is SGHTA and CDR2 is FQGNSA in the germline V gene. The CDR3 has 14 residues. With 5 bases removed from V and 7 bases from J, the gap between germline ends came to 14 bases. In DNA form, the CDR3 reads TGTGCCAGCAGCCCCCCAGCGGGCGGCGGGGAGCTGTTTTTT. This codes for CASSPPAGGGELFF.

This clone has a single count. The gene calls are TRBV7-2 and TRBJ2-1; TRBD2 agrees at 8 bases. Germline V gene sequence: CDR1 SGHTA, CDR2 FQGNSA. V shed 2 bases and J 4 bases; nucleotides not matched to a gene: 4. This CDR3 has 15 residues. This chain's CDR3 is CASSLKSGSYNEQFF. The CDR3 coding sequence is TGTGCCAGCAGCTTAAAGAGCGGGAGTTACAATGAGCAGTTCTTC.